This T cell receptor (beta chain) originates from a study of blood T cells in healthy people across ages. The CDR3 sequence is 17 residues long. Germline V gene lookup returns CDR1 MNHNY and CDR2 SVGAGI (reference sequence). Together with a sample-barcoded 5' primer, a J-beta primer mix was included in a second PCR lasting roughly 6 to 12 cycles. The template-switch adaptor, which had 12 random nucleotides, put a tag on each cDNA molecule. All samples yielded 3 million or more CDR3-containing paired-end reads. TCRdb reanalysed the 5' RACE reads using MiXCR and keeps one entry per CDR3 protein. The sample contains 1.8 million or so distinct CDR3 sequences, about two fifths of which appear only once. Total RNA, at least 5.5 micrograms per sample, came from PBMCs. Points on this clonotype: Its cognate antigen is unknown. At one boundary the junction diverges from the germline segment, which might be a read error.

Overall study results and limits: Fewer expanded clones and more diversity marked long-lived versus aged donors.

The chain couples TRBV6-6 to TRBJ1-1; D is perhaps TRBD1 (5 bases). The sequenced material came from blood. This clonotype was obtained from a human donor in good health. The CDR3 protein is CASTTRDHGKGNTEAFF. CDR3 bases: TGTGCCAGCACCACCCGGGACCACGGGAAGGGGAACACGGAAGCTTTCTTT.